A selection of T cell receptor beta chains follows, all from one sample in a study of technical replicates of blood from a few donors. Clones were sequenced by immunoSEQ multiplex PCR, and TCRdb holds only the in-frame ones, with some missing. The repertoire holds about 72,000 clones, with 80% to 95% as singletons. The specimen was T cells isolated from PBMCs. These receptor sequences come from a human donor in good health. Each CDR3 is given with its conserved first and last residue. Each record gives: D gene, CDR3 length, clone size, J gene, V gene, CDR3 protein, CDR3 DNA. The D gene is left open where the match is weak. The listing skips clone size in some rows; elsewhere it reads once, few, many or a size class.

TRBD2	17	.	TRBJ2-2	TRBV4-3	CASSQVPGLANTGELFF	TGCGCCAGCAGCCAAGTACCGGGACTAGCGAACACCGGGGAGCTGTTTTTT
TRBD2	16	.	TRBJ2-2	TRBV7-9	CASSLGTSGSGGELFF	TGTGCCAGCAGCCTCGGGACTAGCGGGAGCGGTGGGGAGCTGTTTTTT
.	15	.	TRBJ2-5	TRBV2	CASSEEFQVQETQYF	TGTGCCAGCAGTGAAGAGTTTCAGGTTCAAGAGACCCAGTACTTC
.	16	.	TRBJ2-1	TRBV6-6	CASSYSAASLYNEQFF	TGTGCCAGCAGTTACTCCGCCGCTAGTCTCTACAATGAGCAGTTCTTC
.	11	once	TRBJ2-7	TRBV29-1	CSVRGIHEQYF	TGCAGCGTCCGGGGGATTCACGAGCAGTACTTC
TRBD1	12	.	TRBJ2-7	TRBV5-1	CASSLTGGGQYF	TGCGCCAGCAGCTTGACAGGGGGCGGGCAGTACTTC
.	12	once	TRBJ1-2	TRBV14	CASSPTGSGYTF	TGTGCCAGCAGCCCAACAGGGTCCGGCTACACCTTC
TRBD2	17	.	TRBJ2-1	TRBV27	CASTWRLATSGSGEQFF	TGTGCCAGCACTTGGAGACTAGCGACATCTGGATCCGGTGAGCAGTTCTTC
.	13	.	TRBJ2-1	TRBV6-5	CASSLQWSSEQFF	TGTGCCAGCAGCCTCCAATGGAGTAGTGAGCAGTTCTTC
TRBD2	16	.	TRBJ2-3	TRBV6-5	CASSYTSGISTDTQYF	TGTGCCAGCAGTTACACCAGCGGGATTAGCACAGATACGCAGTATTTT
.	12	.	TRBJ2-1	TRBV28	CASSLNNNEQFF	TGTGCCAGCAGTTTGAACAACAATGAGCAGTTCTTC
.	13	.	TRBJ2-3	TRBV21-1	CASRRGGADTQYF	TGTGCCAGCAGGAGGGGCGGGGCAGATACGCAGTATTTT
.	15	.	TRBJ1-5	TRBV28	CASSDLYIEDQPQHF	TGTGCCAGCAGCGACCTTTACATCGAGGATCAGCCCCAGCATTTT
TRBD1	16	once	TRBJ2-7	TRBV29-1	CSVGGSGQGTVYEQYF	TGCAGCGTTGGTGGGTCGGGACAGGGAACCGTCTACGAGCAGTACTTC
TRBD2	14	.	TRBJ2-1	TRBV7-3	CASSLGTSYNEQFF	TGTGCCAGCAGCTTAGGGACTAGCTACAATGAGCAGTTCTTC
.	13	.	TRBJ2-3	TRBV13	CASSLEYRHTQYF	TGTGCCAGCAGCTTAGAGTACAGGCATACGCAGTATTTT
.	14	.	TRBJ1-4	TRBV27	CASIPRRAREKLFF	TGTGCCAGCATCCCGAGGCGGGCACGAGAAAAACTGTTTTTT
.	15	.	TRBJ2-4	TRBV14	CASSPWARGGGIQYF	TGTGCCAGCAGCCCCTGGGCCAGGGGTGGTGGCATTCAGTACTTC
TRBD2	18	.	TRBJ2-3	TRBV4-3	CASSQVTSGALSTDTQYF	TGCGCCAGCAGCCAAGTCACTAGCGGGGCGCTAAGCACAGATACGCAGTATTTT
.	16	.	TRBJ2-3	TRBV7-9	CASSLLRGSGRDTQYF	TGTGCCAGCAGCTTATTACGGGGGAGTGGTAGAGATACGCAGTATTTT
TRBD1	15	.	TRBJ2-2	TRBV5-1	CASSLGQGGHGELFF	TGCGCCAGCAGCTTAGGACAGGGGGGACACGGGGAGCTGTTTTTT
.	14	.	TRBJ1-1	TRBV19	CASSIGSSLTEAFF	TGTGCCAGTAGTATAGGTAGCAGCCTCACTGAAGCTTTCTTT
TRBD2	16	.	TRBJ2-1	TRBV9	CASSVCELASYNEQFF	TGTGCCAGCAGCGTATGTGAACTAGCGAGCTACAATGAGCAGTTCTTC
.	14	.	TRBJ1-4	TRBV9	CASSVAGANEKLFF	TGTGCCAGCAGCGTAGCCGGGGCTAATGAAAAACTGTTTTTT
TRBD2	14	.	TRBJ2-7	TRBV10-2	CASRYSGRVGEQYF	TGCGCCAGCAGGTATAGCGGGAGGGTGGGAGAGCAGTACTTC
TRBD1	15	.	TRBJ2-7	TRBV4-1	CASSQPGQGLYEQYF	TGCGCCAGCAGCCAACCGGGACAGGGACTCTACGAGCAGTACTTC
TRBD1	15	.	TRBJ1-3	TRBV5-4	CASSNPGQGRHTIYF	TGTGCCAGCAGTAACCCGGGACAGGGAAGGCACACCATATATTTT
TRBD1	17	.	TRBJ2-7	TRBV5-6	CASSFGTAPSVEDEQYF	TGTGCCAGCAGCTTCGGGACAGCCCCAAGTGTGGAGGACGAGCAGTACTTC
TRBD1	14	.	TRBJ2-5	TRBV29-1	CSVDPGQGQETQYF	TGCAGCGTTGACCCGGGACAGGGGCAAGAGACCCAGTACTTC
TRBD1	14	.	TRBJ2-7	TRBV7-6	CASSLGTGADEQYF	TGTGCCAGCAGCTTAGGGACAGGGGCCGACGAGCAGTACTTC
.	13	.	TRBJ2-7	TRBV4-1	CASSHRTVEEQYF	TGCGCCAGCAGCCACAGGACAGTGGAAGAGCAGTACTTC
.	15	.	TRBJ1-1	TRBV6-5	CASSYSGAPSTEAFF	TGTGCCAGCAGTTACTCGGGGGCGCCAAGTACTGAAGCTTTCTTT
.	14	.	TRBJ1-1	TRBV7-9	CASRSTGSNTEAFF	TGTGCCAGCAGGTCAACAGGGTCTAACACTGAAGCTTTCTTT
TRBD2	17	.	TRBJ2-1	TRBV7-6	CASRPLAGPRAYNEQFF	TGTGCCAGCAGGCCTCTAGCGGGCCCTAGGGCCTACAATGAGCAGTTCTTC
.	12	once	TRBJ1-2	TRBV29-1	CSAETANYGYTF	TGCAGCGCGGAGACGGCGAACTATGGCTACACCTTC
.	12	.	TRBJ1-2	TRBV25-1	CASSESGVGYTF	TGTGCCAGCAGTGAATCGGGGGTTGGCTACACCTTC
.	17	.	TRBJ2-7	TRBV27	CASSSYPLGQPPYEQYF	TGTGCCAGCAGTTCTTACCCCCTCGGACAGCCGCCATACGAGCAGTACTTC
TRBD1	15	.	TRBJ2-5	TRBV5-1	CATKAGDRVQETQYF	TGCGCCACCAAAGCCGGAGACAGGGTCCAAGAGACCCAGTACTTC
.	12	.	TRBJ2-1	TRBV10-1	CASSEGGNEQFF	TGCGCCAGCAGTGAGGGAGGCAATGAGCAGTTCTTC
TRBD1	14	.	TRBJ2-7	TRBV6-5	CASSKPGQYDEQYF	TGTGCCAGCAGTAAGCCGGGACAGTATGACGAGCAGTACTTC
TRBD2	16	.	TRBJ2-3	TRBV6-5	CASSFIAGGSSDTQYF	TGTGCCAGCAGTTTCATAGCGGGAGGTAGCTCAGATACGCAGTATTTT
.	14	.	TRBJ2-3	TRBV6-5	CASSYSATPDTQYF	TGTGCCAGCAGTTACTCGGCCACGCCAGATACGCAGTATTTT
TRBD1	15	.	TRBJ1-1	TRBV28	CASSRTGIMNTEAFF	TGTGCCAGCAGCAGGACAGGGATTATGAACACTGAAGCTTTCTTT
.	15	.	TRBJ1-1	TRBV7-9	CASSLSGRGNTEAFF	TGTGCCAGCAGCTTATCAGGACGGGGGAACACTGAAGCTTTCTTT
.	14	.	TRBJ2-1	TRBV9	CASSVSSSYNEQFF	TGTGCCAGCAGCGTGAGTAGCTCCTACAATGAGCAGTTCTTC